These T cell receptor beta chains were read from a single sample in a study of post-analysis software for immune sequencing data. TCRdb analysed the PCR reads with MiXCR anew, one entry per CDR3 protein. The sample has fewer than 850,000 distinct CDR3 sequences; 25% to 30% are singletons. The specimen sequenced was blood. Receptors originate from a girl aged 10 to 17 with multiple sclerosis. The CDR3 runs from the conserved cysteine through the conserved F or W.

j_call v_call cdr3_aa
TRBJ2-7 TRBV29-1 CSVEVRGSTYEQYF
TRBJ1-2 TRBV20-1 CSAPRDRGNGYTF
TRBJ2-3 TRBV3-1 CASSQDRLSNRRDTQYF
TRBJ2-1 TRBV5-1 CASSRLAGEGEQFF
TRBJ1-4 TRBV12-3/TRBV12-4 CASSFRTGRGEKLFF
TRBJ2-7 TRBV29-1 CSGRQGTEQYF
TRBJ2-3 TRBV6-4 CASSRRTGADTQYF
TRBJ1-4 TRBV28 CASSLGPILREKLFF
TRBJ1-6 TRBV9 CASSDRGGNSPLHF
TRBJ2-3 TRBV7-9 CASSPRQPGTDTQYF
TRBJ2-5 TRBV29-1 CAIGDETQYF
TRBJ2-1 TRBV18 CASSPSRPSGRYNEQFF
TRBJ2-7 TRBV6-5 CASRPSGGGSYEQYF
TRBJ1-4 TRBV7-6 CASSPTTRSDEKLFF
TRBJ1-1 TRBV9 CASSVGPTPTEAFF
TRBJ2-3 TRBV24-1 CATSDSAGRVADTQYF
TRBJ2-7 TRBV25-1 CASASSYEQYF
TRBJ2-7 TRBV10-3 CAISERGQGPYEQYF
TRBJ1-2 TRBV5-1 CASSLIGQGSDYGYTF
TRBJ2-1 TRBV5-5 CASSFPSYEQFF
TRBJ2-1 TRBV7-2 CASSLGGRGGEQFF
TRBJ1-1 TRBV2 CASTTRGGRTEAFF
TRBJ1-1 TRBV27 CASSRYRQGGETEAFF
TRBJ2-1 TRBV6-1 CATYLKSIKTRLSYNEQFF
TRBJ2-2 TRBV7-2 CASSLVVWTGELFF
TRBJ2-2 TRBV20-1 CSARLAGPNTGELFF
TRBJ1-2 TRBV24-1 CATSDLARNYGYTF
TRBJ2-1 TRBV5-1 CASSFNNEQFF
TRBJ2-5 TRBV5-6 CASNKDRGYRQETQYF
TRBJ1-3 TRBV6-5 CVSSYSSGVGNTIYF
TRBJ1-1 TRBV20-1 CSARPFANTEAFF
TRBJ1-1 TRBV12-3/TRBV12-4 CASLNRLNTEAFF
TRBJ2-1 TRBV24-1 CATSTSGRNEQFF
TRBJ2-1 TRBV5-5 CASSRMGYNEQFF
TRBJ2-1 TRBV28 CASRRGGLSSYNEQFF
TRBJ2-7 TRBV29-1 CSVESLAGHNEQYF
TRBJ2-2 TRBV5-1 CASSVQGDLNTGELFF
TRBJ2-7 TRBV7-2 CASSPDRVRHEQYF
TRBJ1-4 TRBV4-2 CANSQDGGAEKLFF
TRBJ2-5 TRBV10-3 CAISSGQVQETQYF
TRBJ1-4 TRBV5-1 CASSQTGKANEKLFF
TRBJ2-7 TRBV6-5 CASSHRGSHEQYF
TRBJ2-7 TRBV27 CASSPGQGRSHEQYF
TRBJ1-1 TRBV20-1 CSAPDQTTEAFF
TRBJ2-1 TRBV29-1 CSGTGYNEQFF
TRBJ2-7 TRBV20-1 CSATGEVYEQYF
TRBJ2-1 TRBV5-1 CASSLAVAGLNEQFF
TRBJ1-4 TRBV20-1 CSAPFSQGEKLFF
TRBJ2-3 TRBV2 CASSETADTQYF
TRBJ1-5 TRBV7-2 CASSLSVSSNQPQHF
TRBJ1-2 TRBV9 CASSAPWGYTF
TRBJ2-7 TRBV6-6 CASSYFGDYEQYF
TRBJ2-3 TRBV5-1 CASSGGFRTDTQYF
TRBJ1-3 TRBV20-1 CSAQPRDPGSGNTIYF
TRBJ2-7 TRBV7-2 CASSLGFTSGSGEQYF
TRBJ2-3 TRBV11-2 CASRGGVWVADTQYF